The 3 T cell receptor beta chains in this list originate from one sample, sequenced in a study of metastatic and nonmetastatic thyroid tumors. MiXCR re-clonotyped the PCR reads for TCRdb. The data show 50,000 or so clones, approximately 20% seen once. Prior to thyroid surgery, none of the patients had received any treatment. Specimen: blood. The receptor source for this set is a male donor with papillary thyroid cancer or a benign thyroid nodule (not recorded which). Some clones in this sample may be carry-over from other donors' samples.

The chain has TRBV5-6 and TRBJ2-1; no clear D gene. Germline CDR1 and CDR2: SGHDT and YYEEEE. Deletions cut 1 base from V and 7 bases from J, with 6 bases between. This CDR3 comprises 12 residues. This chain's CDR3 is CASSLSRNEQFF. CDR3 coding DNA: TGTGCCAGCAGCTTGTCTAGGAATGAGCAGTTCTTC.

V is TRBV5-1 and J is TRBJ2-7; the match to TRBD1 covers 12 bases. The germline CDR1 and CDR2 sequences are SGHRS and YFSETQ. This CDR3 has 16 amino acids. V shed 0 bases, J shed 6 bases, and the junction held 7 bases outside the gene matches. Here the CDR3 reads CASSLENPGQGAEQYF. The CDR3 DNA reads TGCGCCAGCAGCTTGGAAAATCCGGGACAGGGGGCCGAGCAGTACTTC. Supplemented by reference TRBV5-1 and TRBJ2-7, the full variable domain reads KAGVTQTPRYLIKTRGQQVTLSCSPISGHRSVSWYQQTPGQGLQFLFEYFSETQRNKGNFPGRFSGRQFSNSRSEMNVSTLELGDSALYLCASSLENPGQGAEQYFGPGTRLTVT.

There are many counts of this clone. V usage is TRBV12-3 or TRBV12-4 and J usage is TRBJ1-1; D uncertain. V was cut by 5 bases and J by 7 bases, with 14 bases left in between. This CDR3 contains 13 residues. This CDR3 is CASSPDLLGEAFF. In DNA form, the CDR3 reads TGTGCCAGCAGTCCGGACCTCCTGGGTGAAGCTTTCTTT.